What follows are 18 T cell receptor beta chains derived from one specimen sequenced in a study of naive CD8 T cells in extremely preterm neonates. Repertoires were generated with immunoSEQ multiplex PCR, while TCRdb's copy carries only in-frame clones and drops some. Among 20,000 to 30,000 clones listed, around 89% were seen once. These TCRs are of unknown antigen specificity. Whole-study results and caveats: Preterm infants showed shorter CDR3s, fewer N additions and less trimming than older groups.

Extremely preterm births at roughly 23-27 weeks of gestation supplied the samples. Sequenced: naive CD8+ T cells from cord blood. Receptor source: a boy who was born preterm.

The chain employs TRBV7-8 and TRBJ2-1, with D hard to call. The CDR3 sequence is 14 residues long. The V end was cut by 0 bases, the J end by 0 bases, with 3 bases between. Germline CDR1 SGHVS, CDR2 FQNEAQ. Here the CDR3 reads CASSLASSYNEQFF. Written as DNA, the CDR3 is TGTGCCAGCAGCTTAGCGAGCTCCTACAATGAGCAGTTCTTC.

The rearrangement joins TRBV7-6 to TRBJ2-1, with 9 bases lining up with TRBD1. The CDR3 loop spans 15 amino acids. V gave up 3 bases and J gave up 5 bases; unmatched junction bases: 5. Germline CDR1 and CDR2: SGHVS and FNYEAQ. The CDR3 region is CASSFRDRVNNEQFF. CDR3 sequence (DNA): TGTGCCAGCAGCTTCCGGGACAGGGTGAACAATGAGCAGTTCTTC. The full variable domain, completed using reference TRBV7-6 and TRBJ2-1, is GAGVSQSPRYKVTKRGQDVALRCDPISGHVSLYWYRQALGQGPEFLTYFNYEAQQDKSGLPNDRFSAERPEGSISTLTIQRTEQRDSAMYRCASSFRDRVNNEQFFGPGTRLTVL.

This sequence joins TRBV6-1 and TRBJ2-2; tentative D call: TRBD2 (5 bases). This CDR3 spans 14 amino acids. Trimming cost V 1 base and J 3 bases, with 6 bases left between them. The germline V gene has CDR1 MNHNS and CDR2 SASEGT. CDR3 sequence (DNA): TGTGCCAGCAGTGAAGAGGACTACACCGGGGAGCTGTTTTTT. Protein: CASSEEDYTGELFF.

The chain joins TRBV7-2 to TRBJ2-7; the match to TRBD2 covers 7 bases. The V gene's germline CDR1 is SGHTA and CDR2 FQGNSA. The CDR3 consists of 13 residues. J was trimmed by 4 bases and V by 5 bases; bases with no gene match: 5. This chain's CDR3 is CASSQTGGYEQYF. In nucleotides, the CDR3 is TGTGCCAGCAGCCAAACCGGGGGGTACGAGCAGTACTTC.

V is TRBV4-3 and J is TRBJ2-3; no definite D call. The V and J ends lost 1 base and 2 bases respectively, with 4 bases between them. This CDR3 comprises 13 residues. The germline V gene has CDR1 LGHNA and CDR2 YSLEER. The CDR3 sequence is CASSQGDTDTQYF. DNA for the CDR3: TGCGCCAGCAGCCAAGGGGACACAGATACGCAGTATTTT.

The gene calls are TRBV27 and TRBJ2-5; TRBD2 agrees at 8 bases. The J call may be in error: the DNA end matches TRBJ2-7 better. The germline CDR1 and CDR2 sequences are MNHEY and SMNVEV (reference sequence). The CDR3 has 14 residues. CDR3 bases: TGTGCCAGCAGTTTACGGGGGGGCCCCTACGAGCAGTACTTC. This encodes CASSLRGGPYEQYF.

CDR3 in amino acids: CAWSQGDGYTF. CDR3 DNA sequence: TGTGCCTGGAGTCAGGGGGATGGCTACACCTTC. The rearrangement joins TRBV30 to TRBJ1-2; 7 positions match TRBD1. The CDR3 runs to 11 residues. V gave up 2 bases and J gave up 6 bases; unmatched junction bases: 0. Per germline, CDR1 GTSNPN and CDR2 SVGIG (reference sequence).

CDR3 sequence reads: CASTPTVNYGYTF. The CDR3, as DNA: TGTGCCAGCACCCCGACGGTAAACTATGGCTACACCTTC. The chain is built from TRBV7-9 and TRBJ1-2; D remains unclear. V gave up 7 bases and J gave up 2 bases, with 11 bases separating them. The CDR3 loop spans 13 amino acids. Germline values: CDR1 SEHNR, CDR2 FQNEAQ (reference sequence).

The genes are TRBV4-1 and TRBJ2-1; 7 bases line up with TRBD2. CDR3 length: 12 residues. CDR1 and CDR2 from the germline V gene are MGHRA and YSYEKL. The trim removed 4 bases at V and 6 bases at J, leaving 0 bases unmatched. CDR3 bases: TGCGCCAGCAGCCGACTAGCCAATGAGCAGTTCTTC. Protein: CASSRLANEQFF.

The V and J genes are TRBV29-1 and TRBJ2-2; D uncertain. CDR1 SQVTM and CDR2 ANQGSEA come from the germline V gene. The CDR3 has 11 amino acids. The V end lost 4 bases, the J end lost 4 bases, and 4 bases lay between the germline ends. The DNA of the CDR3 is TGCAGCGTTGCGGGCACCGGGGAGCTGTTTTTT. This gives the protein CSVAGTGELFF.

The chain is built from TRBV4-2 and TRBJ2-3; 14 bases align to TRBD2. The germline V gene has CDR1 LGHNA and CDR2 YNFKEQ. There are 15 residues in the CDR3. Losses at the gene ends were 4 bases for V and 4 bases for J; bases not matched to a gene: 1. The chain's CDR3 is CASSPTSGGADTQYF. The CDR3 DNA reads as TGTGCCAGCAGCCCGACTAGCGGGGGGGCAGATACGCAGTATTTT.

The V gene is TRBV7-2, the J gene TRBJ2-3; a possible D gene is TRBD2 (6 bases). The CDR3 runs 13 residues. The V gene's germline CDR1 is SGHTA and CDR2 FQGNSA. Trimming cost V 0 bases and J 5 bases, with 6 bases left between them. For the CDR3, the DNA is TGTGCCAGCAGCTTAGCGGGGGGAGATACGCAGTATTTT. It yields the protein CASSLAGGDTQYF.

The rearrangement joins TRBV7-9 to TRBJ1-1; no firm D call. The CDR3 spans 12 residues. Trimming left V 3 bases short and J 2 bases short, with 4 bases between. Germline V gene sequence: CDR1 SEHNR, CDR2 FQNEAQ (reference sequence). CDR3 in DNA: TGTGCCAGCAGCTTGACAAACACTGAAGCTTTCTTT. Translation gives CASSLTNTEAFF.

This clone is a singleton in its sample. The V call is TRBV5-1, the J call TRBJ2-2, with 9 bases aligning to TRBD1. Looked up from germline, CDR1 is SGHRS and CDR2 is YFSETQ. V gave up 0 bases and J gave up 6 bases; unmatched junction bases: 0. The CDR3 sequence is 14 residues long. The CDR3 is CASSLGQGAGELFF. CDR3 DNA: TGCGCCAGCAGCTTGGGACAGGGGGCCGGGGAGCTGTTTTTT. Full variable domain (outside the CDR3, taken from reference TRBV5-1 and TRBJ2-2): KAGVTQTPRYLIKTRGQQVTLSCSPISGHRSVSWYQQTPGQGLQFLFEYFSETQRNKGNFPGRFSGRQFSNSRSEMNVSTLELGDSALYLCASSLGQGAGELFFGEGSRLTVL.

This clone is a singleton in its sample. The chain couples TRBV7-9 to TRBJ1-1; the D gene is possibly TRBD1 (5 bases). Trimming removed 1 base from V and 0 bases from J, with 9 bases in between. The CDR3 loop spans 15 amino acids. CDR1 is SEHNR and CDR2 is FQNEAQ in the germline V gene (reference sequence). The CDR3 protein is CASSLGLGVNTEAFF. CDR3 nucleotides: TGTGCCAGCAGCTTAGGGCTAGGGGTGAACACTGAAGCTTTCTTT. Using reference TRBV7-9 and TRBJ1-1 for the parts outside the CDR3, the full variable domain is DTGVSQNPRHKITKRGQNVTFRCDPISEHNRLYWYRQTLGQGPEFLTYFQNEAQLEKSRLLSDRFSAERPKGSFSTLEIQRTEQGDSAMYLCASSLGLGVNTEAFFGQGTRLTVV.

V and J are TRBV10-3 and TRBJ1-1; D is undetermined. CDR1 and CDR2 (germline): ENHRY, SYGVKD. V lost 2 bases and J lost 3, with 10 bases in between. CDR3 size: 14 residues. The CDR3 spells CAISEPTSYTEAFF. The CDR3 nucleotides are TGTGCCATCAGTGAGCCTACATCTTACACTGAAGCTTTCTTT.

The rearrangement joins TRBV25-1 to TRBJ2-3; 12 bases are a match to TRBD2. This CDR3 has 18 amino acids. Trimming at V came to 0 bases and at J to 2 bases, leaving 6 bases not matched to a gene. Germline values: CDR1 MGHDK, CDR2 SYGVNS. Here the CDR3 DNA reads TGTGCCAGCAGTGAATACCCCCGGACTAGCGGGGACACAGATACGCAGTATTTT. Protein product: CASSEYPRTSGDTDTQYF.

This clone was detected once. This chain connects TRBV29-1 to TRBJ1-2, with 8 positions matching TRBD1. CDR3 length equals 16 residues. The V and J ends lost 0 bases and 8 bases, in that order; junction bases with no gene match: 14. Germline lookup yields CDR1 SQVTM and CDR2 ANQGSEA. CDR3 sequence: CSVEDPGQGKTYGYTF. The CDR3 DNA sequence: TGCAGCGTTGAAGATCCAGGACAGGGAAAGACTTACGGCTACACCTTC.